This T cell receptor beta chain was found in a study of shared clonotypes between healthy human individuals. General study findings and limits: Relative to their counterparts shared across all four donors, non-shared clonotypes exhibited diminished generation probabilities. Rarefaction revealed incomplete sorted-subset sequencing despite large depth. Relative to memory subsets, naive subsets generally showed larger estimated richness.

Terminally differentiated effector memory CD45RA+ cells were left out of the naive CD8 fraction, which was CD45RO-negative and positively selected for CCR7. Donors, healthy HIV-negative adults, lacked recent acute infections or vaccinations. TCRdb's table, derived via immunoSEQ multiplex PCR, lists solely in-frame clones and lacks some. Altogether about 1,900,000 clones are present, over 85% being singletons, with the ten largest covering 1% to 1.5%. The table lists this clone with a count of one. Its target is not known. Germline values: CDR1 MGHDK, CDR2 SYGVNS. Trimming took 2 bases from V and 4 from J, leaving 12 bases between them. The CDR3 totals 14 residues.

Material: naive CD8+ T cells sorted from blood. The V call is TRBV25-1, the J call TRBJ2-7; a weak D match, TRBD2 (5 bases). This clonotype was sampled from a man aged 18 to 30 in good health. For the CDR3, the DNA is TGTGCCAGCAGTGAAGGCCCGGGGTGGTACGAGCAGTACTTC. Its translation is CASSEGPGWYEQYF.